This T cell receptor (beta chain) came from a study of T cells in Graves' hyperthyroidism and ophthalmopathy. Study observations and caveats: Blood also held most thyroid clonotypes expanded beyond 0.001. Ophthalmopathy cases were set apart from stable hyperthyroidism by a 13 V-J model.

The V end lost 1 base, the J end lost 5 bases, and 8 bases lay between the germline ends. From germline, CDR1 is MNHNS and CDR2 SASEGT. CDR3 length: 14 amino acids. With respect to this clonotype: No antigen is known for it.

Amplified TCR beta CDR3 regions came from RNA transcripts. The HTBI primer set served for first-round RT-PCR of the TCR CDR3. Each CDR3 protein gets one entry after TCRdb re-called the multiplex PCR reads with MiXCR. This table has about 200,000 distinct CDR3 sequences, around 16% appearing once. The PBMCs studied were ones that came from roughly 9.1 ml fresh peripheral blood. V is TRBV6-1 and J is TRBJ2-2; either TRBD1 or TRBD2 may fit D (5 bases each). The TCR comes from a man aged 35-49 years with Graves' hyperthyroidism. The material sequenced was blood. The CDR3 nucleotides read TGTGCCAGCAGTGAAGTTTGGGGGACCGGGGAGCTGTTTTTT. Translation gives CASSEVWGTGELFF.